The 29 T cell receptor beta chains below come from one sample, sequenced in a study of CD8+CD57+ T cells in acquired aplastic anemia. Patients included in sequencing had previously demonstrated CD8+CD57+ cell expansion by flow cytometry. Using genomic DNA as the template, TCR beta VDJ and CDR3 profiling was carried out. One entry per CDR3 protein results from TCRdb running MiXCR on the reads. The repertoire holds around 430,000 distinct CDR3 sequences, with approximately 32% as singletons. Material for sequencing was sorted CD4+, CD8+, or CD8+CD57+ T cells (not recorded which) from PBMCs. These receptors all stem from a human donor with aplastic anemia.

This chain uses TRBV20-1 with TRBJ2-5; a possible D gene is TRBD1 (5 bases). Trimming stripped 3 bases from V and 6 bases from J, with 17 bases between. There are 14 residues in the CDR3. CDR1 and CDR2 (germline): DFQATT, SNEGSKA (reference sequence). The CDR3 DNA reads as TGCAGTGCTAGCGACAGAGGCAAGGGGAAGACCCAGTACTTC. This sequence encodes CSASDRGKGKTQYF.

The rearrangement joins TRBV25-1 to TRBJ1-2; D is unclear. This CDR3 comprises 13 residues. Trimming took off 5 bases at V and 0 bases at J, with 7 bases between the two ends. Germline V gene data show CDR1 as MGHDK and CDR2 as SYGVNS. For the CDR3, the DNA is TGTGCCAGCAGTTCTCAGGCTAACTATGGCTACACCTTC. Translation gives CASSSQANYGYTF.

This clonotype was picked up a small number of times. The chain combines TRBV11-1 with TRBJ1-2; 9 bases line up with TRBD1. Per germline, CDR1 SGHAT and CDR2 FQDESV (reference sequence). After removal of 6 bases from V and 0 bases from J, the junction contained 17 bases not matched to a gene. This CDR3 has 19 amino acids. CDR3 protein: CASSSRTLDRGSTNYGYTF. CDR3 in DNA: TGTGCCAGCAGTTCCAGAACCCTGGACAGGGGTTCGACTAACTATGGCTACACCTTC.

This clonotype was seen once. The chain has TRBV10-3 and TRBJ1-2; D perhaps matches TRBD1 (5 bases). Trimming left V 0 bases short and J 5 bases short, with 10 bases between. This CDR3 region has 14 residues. Germline assignment: CDR1 ENHRY and CDR2 SYGVKD. The CDR3 sequence is CAISESVTAYGYTF. Written as DNA, the CDR3 is TGTGCCATCAGTGAGTCCGTGACAGCATATGGCTACACCTTC.

This clonotype showed up many times. V usage is TRBV19 and J usage is TRBJ2-7; 12 bases match TRBD2. Germline CDR1 LNHDA, CDR2 SQIVND (reference sequence). V was pared by 5 bases and J by 2 bases, with 10 bases of the junction left unmatched. This CDR3 is built from 17 residues. Here the CDR3 reads CASSVLLAGGKTYEQYF. For the CDR3, the DNA is TGTGCCAGTAGTGTGCTTCTAGCGGGAGGGAAGACCTACGAGCAGTACTTC.

This clonotype has at least ten counts. The chain is built from TRBV10-3 and TRBJ1-4; 10 bases are shared with TRBD1. The ends lost 4 bases at V and 7 bases at J; junction bases unmatched: 3. The CDR3 length is 14 residues. Looked up from germline, CDR1 is ENHRY and CDR2 is SYGVKD. CDR3 nucleotides: TGTGCCATCAGTGCCGGGACAGGGGTTGAAAAACTGTTTTTT. Translating it yields CAISAGTGVEKLFF.

With respect to this clonotype: This could be a read error, since a much larger clone is one nucleotide away. The chain is built from TRBV20-1 and TRBJ1-1; a weak D match, TRBD1 (5 bases). This CDR3 contains 13 residues. Germline CDR1 and CDR2: DFQATT and SNEGSKA (reference sequence). The CDR3 loop reads CSSGGWGNTGAFF. The CDR3 bases are TGCAGTTCGGGGGGATGGGGGAACACTGGAGCTTTCTTT.

A note on this clonotype: One junction end does not reproduce the germline sequence, and a read error may be involved. The gene calls are TRBV19 and TRBJ1-3; 9 nucleotides match TRBD1. The length of the CDR3 is 16 residues. Germline values: CDR1 LNHDA, CDR2 SQIVND (reference sequence). The CDR3 bases are TGTGCCAGTAGTCTCGGACAGGGGCGCTCTGGAAACACCATGTATTTT. Encoded protein: CASSLGQGRSGNTMYF.

About this clonotype: Relative to the germline gene, one junction end is altered; a read error may explain this. This rearrangement joins TRBV7-3 to TRBJ2-3; no definite D call. The CDR3 is 14 amino acids. Germline lookup yields CDR1 SGHTA and CDR2 FQGTGA. The chain's CDR3 is CASSLGSTTDAQYF. Here the CDR3 DNA reads TGTGCCAGCAGCTTGGGGTCCACCACAGATGCGCAGTATTTT.

This clonotype appeared a few times. The chain joins TRBV6-5 to TRBJ2-1; TRBD1 aligns across 8 bases. This CDR3 comprises 11 residues. From germline, CDR1 is MNHEY and CDR2 SVGAGI. The junction had 7 bases not matched to a gene; V was cut back by 6 bases and J by 15 bases. This CDR3 reads CASSRDRTWFF. CDR3 DNA sequence: TGTGCCAGCAGCCGGGACAGGACGTGGTTCTTC.

This clonotype was seen many times. The chain uses TRBV2 and TRBJ1-5; possible D gene TRBD1, 5 bases. CDR1 SNHLY and CDR2 FYNNEI come from the germline V gene. The V end was cut by 4 bases, the J end by 11 bases, with 12 bases between. CDR3 size: 12 residues. CDR3 sequence: CASSGDSGTQHF. The DNA of the CDR3 is TGTGCCAGCAGTGGAGACAGTGGCACCCAGCATTTT.

This clonotype was seen at least ten times. V is TRBV19 and J is TRBJ1-2; TRBD1 agrees at 8 bases. Germline V CDR1 and CDR2: LNHDA, SQIVND (reference sequence). This CDR3 is built from 13 residues. The trim removed 5 bases at V and 8 bases at J, leaving 7 bases unmatched. CDR3: CASSPDRGAGYTF. CDR3 bases: TGTGCCAGTAGTCCCGACAGGGGAGCCGGCTACACCTTC.

The V and J genes are TRBV14 and TRBJ1-1; TRBD1 matches 7 bases. Germline V gene lookup returns CDR1 SGHDN and CDR2 FVKESK. The ends lost 5 bases at V and 2 bases at J; junction bases unmatched: 8. CDR3 length: 15 residues. CDR3 loop: CASSSYRGRNTEAFF. The CDR3 DNA reads TGTGCCAGCAGCTCCTACAGGGGAAGAAACACTGAAGCTTTCTTT.

This clonotype occurred many times. The rearrangement links TRBV15 to TRBJ2-1, with a tentative D call TRBD2 (6 bases). Germline CDR1 and CDR2: LNHNV and YYDKDF (reference sequence). V lost 1 base and J lost 12, with 16 bases in between. The CDR3 contains 14 residues. Written as DNA, the CDR3 is TGTGCCACCAGCAGAGGATCCTACGGGGGTTCGCAGTTCTTC. It codes for CATSRGSYGGSQFF.

This chain joins TRBV29-1 and TRBJ2-1; the D gene is possibly TRBD2 (6 bases). This CDR3 comprises 17 residues. CDR1 is SQVTM, CDR2 ANQGSEA, per germline. V was trimmed by 0 bases and J by 4 bases, leaving 19 bases between them. The CDR3 reads CSVEDHHPGLRYNEQFF. CDR3 sequence (DNA): TGCAGCGTTGAAGATCACCATCCGGGACTCCGATACAATGAGCAGTTCTTC.

The sample holds a few counts of this clonotype. This chain uses TRBV7-2 with TRBJ1-1, with D unclear. The V gene's germline CDR1 is SGHTA and CDR2 FQGNSA. The CDR3 spans 14 residues. Trimming took off 5 bases at V and 3 bases at J, with 13 bases between the two ends. CDR3 loop: CASSQNLKHTEAFF. Written as DNA, the CDR3 is TGTGCCAGCAGCCAAAATTTAAAACACACTGAAGCTTTCTTT. Complete variable domain (other parts from reference TRBV7-2 and TRBJ1-1): GAGVSQSPSNKVTEKGKDVELRCDPISGHTALYWYRQSLGQGLEFLIYFQGNSAPDKSGLPSDRFSAERTGGSVSTLTIQRTQQEDSAVYLCASSQNLKHTEAFFGQGTRLTVV.

This clonotype was detected ten times or more. DNA of the CDR3: TGTGCCACCAGCAGAGGCGGCGAGGAAAAACTGTTTTTT. It encodes CATSRGGEEKLFF. V usage is TRBV15 and J usage is TRBJ1-4, with D hard to call. The CDR3 has 13 residues. The germline V gene has CDR1 LNHNV and CDR2 YYDKDF (reference sequence). The V end was cut by 1 base, the J end by 8 bases, with 8 bases between.

This chain joins TRBV9 and TRBJ2-3; TRBD2 matches 13 bases. The CDR3 runs to 17 residues. The germline V gene has CDR1 SGDLS and CDR2 YYNGEE. V shed 3 bases and J 5 bases; nucleotides not matched to a gene: 9. In nucleotides, the CDR3 is TGTGCCAGCAGCGGCGGGACTAGCGGGACGTTTGGAGATACGCAGTATTTT. This gives the protein CASSGGTSGTFGDTQYF.

The chain employs TRBV6-5 and TRBJ1-2; TRBD1 aligns across 7 bases. The junction had 5 bases not matched to a gene; V was cut back by 0 bases and J by 7 bases. Germline V CDR1 and CDR2: MNHEY, SVGAGI. The CDR3 is 14 residues long. For the CDR3, the DNA is TGTGCCAGCAGTTACTCCCGGACAGGAGGTGGCTACACCTTC. Amino acid sequence: CASSYSRTGGGYTF.

This clonotype was picked up a small number of times. The J gene is TRBJ2-1, the V gene TRBV5-1, with D possibly matching TRBD2 (6 bases). V lost 0 bases and J lost 3, with 13 bases in between. Germline CDR1 is SGHRS and CDR2 is YFSETQ. The length of the CDR3 is 16 residues. CDR3 protein: CASSLEVRDRYNEQFF. The CDR3 bases are TGCGCCAGCAGCTTGGAAGTGCGGGACCGCTACAATGAGCAGTTCTTC.

There are many counts of this clonotype. The chain carries TRBV15 and TRBJ2-4, with 8 bases fitting TRBD1. Germline V lookup: CDR1 LNHNV, CDR2 YYDKDF (reference sequence). V was pared by 2 bases and J by 11 bases, with 11 bases of the junction left unmatched. The CDR3 contains 15 residues. The CDR3 loop reads CATSRKDRDVLVQYF. Written as DNA, the CDR3 is TGTGCCACCAGCAGAAAGGACAGGGATGTTTTAGTTCAGTACTTC.

This clonotype turned up a few times. J is TRBJ2-1 and V is TRBV2; D remains unclear. The CDR3 consists of 15 residues. Trimming removed 1 base from V and 7 bases from J, with 14 bases in between. Germline CDR1 is SNHLY and CDR2 is FYNNEI. This chain's CDR3 is CASSEGQELFNEQFF. In DNA, the CDR3 is TGTGCCAGCAGTGAAGGGCAGGAATTATTTAATGAGCAGTTCTTC.

This clonotype was seen only a few times. A much larger clone lies a single base off, so this may be a read error. J is TRBJ1-1 and V is TRBV2; TRBD1 matches 8 bases. The germline V gene has CDR1 SNHLY and CDR2 FYNNEI. The J segment lost 3 bases and the V segment lost 6 bases, leaving 6 bases of the junction unmatched. The CDR3 contains 14 residues. CDR3 DNA: TGTGCCAGCAGCGACAGGGGACAGCACACTGAAGCTTTCTTT. Protein sequence: CASSDRGQHTEAFF.

This clonotype occurred many times. V and J are TRBV19 and TRBJ1-5; no reliable D call. V gave up 6 bases and J gave up 5 bases, with 8 bases separating them. This CDR3 has 12 amino acids. The germline V gene encodes CDR1 LNHDA and CDR2 SQIVND (reference sequence). This chain's CDR3 is CASSRYDQPQHF. CDR3 DNA: TGTGCCAGTAGCCGATACGATCAGCCCCAGCATTTT.

This clonotype was seen repeatedly, ten times or more. The chain couples TRBV7-9 to TRBJ1-5, with TRBD1 matching over 8 bases. Per the germline V gene, CDR1 is SEHNR and CDR2 is FQNEAQ (reference sequence). The trim removed 5 bases at V and 7 bases at J, leaving 4 bases unmatched. The CDR3 sequence is 13 residues long. The CDR3 DNA is TGTGCCAGCAGCCCGGGGACAGGACAGCCCCAGCATTTT. Residues: CASSPGTGQPQHF. The variable domain in full, with the rest retrieved from reference TRBV7-9 and TRBJ1-5, is DTGVSQNPRHKITKRGQNVTFRCDPISEHNRLYWYRQTLGQGPEFLTYFQNEAQLEKSRLLSDRFSAERPKGSFSTLEIQRTEQGDSAMYLCASSPGTGQPQHFGDGTRLSIL.

The CDR3 loop is CSANGQFEKLFF. Written as DNA, the CDR3 is TGCAGTGCAAATGGACAGTTCGAAAAACTGTTTTTT. The rearrangement links TRBV20-1 to TRBJ1-4; perhaps TRBD1 as D (6 bases). The germline V and J ends were trimmed by 6 bases and 8 bases, with 13 bases remaining between them. Germline values: CDR1 DFQATT, CDR2 SNEGSKA (reference sequence). This CDR3 is 12 amino acids long.

This clonotype was seen ten or more times. The chain carries TRBV7-2 and TRBJ1-2; D gene uncertain. Germline loops: CDR1 SGHTA, CDR2 FQGNSA. V lost 5 bases to trimming and J lost 5 bases, with 9 bases between them. The CDR3 has 12 residues. This chain's CDR3 is CASSPYGYGYTF. In nucleotides, the CDR3 is TGTGCCAGCAGCCCCTATGGGTATGGCTACACCTTC.

This clonotype was seen ten or more times. The chain carries TRBV4-3 and TRBJ2-7, with D perhaps TRBD1 (6 bases). V was pared by 0 bases and J by 6 bases, with 12 bases between. From germline, CDR1 is LGHNA and CDR2 YSLEER. The CDR3 has 14 residues. The CDR3 loop reads CASSQEGTSPEQYF. CDR3 DNA sequence: TGCGCCAGCAGCCAAGAGGGGACATCCCCCGAGCAGTACTTC.

The DNA for the CDR3 is TGTGCCAGCAGTGACCCGGGGACAGGGGGTAGAGATGGCTACACCTTC. This sequence encodes CASSDPGTGGRDGYTF. The chain joins TRBV25-1 to TRBJ1-2; 11 bases match TRBD1. Looked up from germline, CDR1 is MGHDK and CDR2 is SYGVNS. The CDR3 consists of 16 residues. Germline trimming cut 3 bases from V and 6 bases from J; bases unmatched to any gene: 9.